Listed here are 19 T cell receptor beta chains from one sample, sequenced in a study of beta chain features in type 1 diabetes. Every bit of the isolated RNA underwent reverse transcription, so sequencing read expressed TCRB transcripts. The assay was immunoSEQ multiplex PCR, and TCRdb's table has in-frame clones only and misses some. The sample consists of 810,000 or so clones, roughly a sixth of them appearing once. Input material: naive CD4+ T cells from blood. The source is a woman under 30 in good health.

The rearrangement links TRBV23-1 to TRBJ2-1; D call uncertain. TRBV23-1 is treated as an ORF (open reading frame) with a function not yet certain. V was shortened by 3 bases and J by 4 bases, with 16 bases between the two germline ends. The CDR3 is 16 amino acids. CDR3 amino acids: CASSQGAPHPYNEQFF. As DNA, the CDR3 is TGCGCCAGCAGTCAGGGCGCCCCCCATCCTTACAATGAGCAGTTCTTC.

This clone has just a few counts. The CDR3 DNA is TGTGCCAGCAGTTTCCCCGGAGGTTGGGGGGAAACGATGAACACTGAAGCTTTCTTT. It yields the protein CASSFPGGWGETMNTEAFF. This chain joins TRBV28 and TRBJ1-1, with a weak D call TRBD1 (5 bases). CDR3 size: 19 residues. Trimming shortened V by 3 bases and J by 0 bases, and 23 bases separated the two germline ends. Germline lookup yields CDR1 MDHEN and CDR2 SYDVKM. The full variable domain, with the rest looked up from reference TRBV28 and TRBJ1-1, is DVKVTQSSRYLVKRTGEKVFLECVQDMDHENMFWYRQDPGLGLRLIYFSYDVKMKEKGDIPEGYSVSREKKERFSLILESASTNQTSMYLCASSFPGGWGETMNTEAFFGQGTRLTVV.

This clone was counted a single time. The rearrangement uses TRBV27 and TRBJ2-7, with D tentatively TRBD2 (7 bases). The CDR3 runs to 16 residues. Germline V gene lookup returns CDR1 MNHEY and CDR2 SMNVEV (reference sequence). V was trimmed by 8 bases and J by 7 bases, leaving 27 bases between them. CDR3 coding DNA: TGTGCCAGCCCCTGGGCGGGGGCTCTCGGATTTAGGGAGCAGTACTTC. It translates to CASPWAGALGFREQYF.

In its sample, this clone was seen a few times. J is TRBJ2-2 and V is TRBV2; 10 bases agree with TRBD1. J gave up 6 bases and V 6 bases, and 7 bases lay outside the gene matches. Germline CDR1 is SNHLY and CDR2 is FYNNEI. The CDR3 extends over 15 amino acids. Here the CDR3 DNA reads TGTGCCAGCAGAATCGGGACAGGGGTTGCCGGGGAGCTGTTTTTT. Amino acid sequence: CASRIGTGVAGELFF.

This clone has more than one count but fewer than ten. This chain uses TRBV10-3 with TRBJ2-2; D gene ambiguous. Germline V gene lookup returns CDR1 ENHRY and CDR2 SYGVKD. CDR3 length: 12 residues. The V gene lost 7 bases and the J gene lost 3 bases, with 6 bases spanning the gap. DNA of the CDR3: TGTGCCATCACAGACGACACCGGGGAGCTGTTTTTT. It is translated as CAITDDTGELFF.

This chain connects TRBV5-1 to TRBJ2-1, with 7 bases aligning to TRBD2. This CDR3 contains 17 residues. The germline V gene encodes CDR1 SGHRS and CDR2 YFSETQ. Trimming removed 0 bases from V and 7 bases from J; junction bases left unmatched: 13. The CDR3 loop reads CASSLASKRELGNEQFF. The CDR3 DNA reads as TGCGCCAGCAGCTTGGCCTCGAAGCGGGAATTGGGTAATGAGCAGTTCTTC. Full variable domain (rest looked up from reference TRBV5-1 and TRBJ2-1): KAGVTQTPRYLIKTRGQQVTLSCSPISGHRSVSWYQQTPGQGLQFLFEYFSETQRNKGNFPGRFSGRQFSNSRSEMNVSTLELGDSALYLCASSLASKRELGNEQFFGPGTRLTVL.

The V gene is TRBV10-1, the J gene TRBJ1-1; D possibly corresponds to TRBD1 (5 bases). The CDR3 has 12 amino acids. Trimming shortened V by 7 bases and J by 1 base, and 7 bases separated the two germline ends. Looked up from germline, CDR1 is WNHNN and CDR2 is SYGVQD (reference sequence). The CDR3 coding sequence is TGCGCCAGCACGGGACCGAACACTGAAGCTTTCTTT. Protein: CASTGPNTEAFF.

The sample holds a few counts of this clone. The chain joins TRBV19 to TRBJ2-1; 8 bases fit TRBD1. This CDR3 comprises 16 residues. Germline CDR1 reads LNHDA; CDR2 reads SQIVND (reference sequence). The V and J ends lost 4 bases and 7 bases, in that order; junction bases with no gene match: 12. CDR3 in amino acids: CASSTFGTGNGNEQFF. The DNA for the CDR3 is TGTGCCAGTAGTACTTTTGGGACAGGAAACGGGAATGAGCAGTTCTTC. The full variable domain, rest sourced from reference TRBV19 and TRBJ2-1, is DGGITQSPKYLFRKEGQNVTLSCEQNLNHDAMYWYRQDPGQGLRLIYYSQIVNDFQKGDIAEGYSVSREKKESFPLTVTSAQKNPTAFYLCASSTFGTGNGNEQFFGPGTRLTVL.

The V and J genes are TRBV2 and TRBJ2-7, with D perhaps matching TRBD1 (5 bases). This CDR3 is built from 14 residues. V lost 2 bases and J 4 bases, leaving 12 bases between the germline ends. CDR1 is SNHLY, CDR2 FYNNEI, per germline. This chain's CDR3 is CASSESNQGYEQYF. CDR3 DNA: TGTGCCAGCAGTGAAAGTAATCAGGGTTACGAGCAGTACTTC. The full variable domain, completed using reference TRBV2 and TRBJ2-7, is EPEVTQTPSHQVTQMGQEVILRCVPISNHLYFYWYRQILGQKVEFLVSFYNNEISEKSEIFDDQFSVERPDGSNFTLKIRSTKLEDSAMYFCASSESNQGYEQYFGPGTRLTVT.

V is TRBV4-2 and J is TRBJ2-2; D unresolved. V dropped 4 bases and J dropped 0 bases, with 12 bases sitting between them. Germline V gives CDR1 LGHNA, CDR2 YNFKEQ. The CDR3 totals 16 residues. DNA for the CDR3: TGTGCCAGCAGCCGAGGTCTGGCTTCGAACACCGGGGAGCTGTTTTTT. Translated: CASSRGLASNTGELFF.

V gene TRBV4-2 combines with J gene TRBJ2-1, with 10 bases identical to TRBD2. CDR3 length equals 16 residues. V gave up 0 bases and J gave up 8 bases; unmatched junction bases: 7. Germline CDR1 is LGHNA and CDR2 is YNFKEQ. Written as DNA, the CDR3 is TGTGCCAGCAGCCAAGATCTAGCGGGAGCGTTCCATGAGCAGTTCTTC. This translates into CASSQDLAGAFHEQFF.

This chain connects TRBV4-2 to TRBJ2-5; D call uncertain. Germline assignment: CDR1 LGHNA and CDR2 YNFKEQ. The ends were cut back, 1 base at V and 5 bases at J, with 8 bases in the middle. The CDR3 totals 13 residues. The CDR3 nucleotides read TGTGCCAGCAGCCAAGCTATGGAGGAGACCCAGTACTTC. Amino acid sequence: CASSQAMEETQYF.

This clone was recorded a few times. The V call is TRBV7-3, the J call TRBJ2-3, with a weak D call TRBD2 (5 bases). CDR1 SGHTA and CDR2 FQGTGA come from the germline V gene. CDR3 length: 17 residues. V lost 4 bases to trimming and J lost 0 bases, with 17 bases between them. CDR3 DNA: TGTGCCAGCAGCTCCAATCTAGGACTGGGTAGCACAGATACGCAGTATTTT. This sequence encodes CASSSNLGLGSTDTQYF.

The table lists this clone with a few counts. The rearrangement joins TRBV28 to TRBJ1-4; D remains ambiguous. This CDR3 spans 13 amino acids. Germline assignment: CDR1 MDHEN and CDR2 SYDVKM. The V and J ends lost 2 bases and 8 bases respectively, with 9 bases between them. The CDR3 reads CASSLQIREKLFF. For the CDR3, the DNA is TGTGCCAGCAGTTTACAAATACGGGAAAAACTGTTTTTT.

The chain uses TRBV11-2 and TRBJ2-3, with TRBD2 identical over 11 bases. Per germline, CDR1 SGHAT and CDR2 FQNNGV. With V trimmed by 2 bases and J by 6 bases, 16 bases remained unmatched. The CDR3 is made up of 19 amino acids. The CDR3 DNA reads as TGTGCCAGCAGCTTATTCTACCGATCGAATAGCGGGAGGGGTGATACGCAGTATTTT. Encoded protein: CASSLFYRSNSGRGDTQYF.

The CDR3 nucleotides are TGTGCCAGCTCACCACCGGGTTCTATGAGCTCTGGAAACACCATATATTTT. It translates to CASSPPGSMSSGNTIYF. The chain uses TRBV18 and TRBJ1-3; D ambiguous. CDR1 and CDR2 (germline): KGHSH, LQKENI. V lost 0 bases to trimming and J lost 0 bases, with 12 bases between them. The CDR3 is made up of 17 amino acids.

CDR3: CASTIQGRIPGKLFF. CDR3 in DNA: TGTGCCAGCACTATACAGGGGCGTATCCCGGGAAAACTGTTTTTT. This rearrangement joins TRBV2 to TRBJ1-4, with 7 bases fitting TRBD1. The CDR3 contains 15 residues. CDR1 is SNHLY, CDR2 FYNNEI, per germline. V shed 7 bases and J 10 bases; nucleotides not matched to a gene: 15. Supplemented by reference TRBV2 and TRBJ1-4, the full variable domain reads EPEVTQTPSHQVTQMGQEVILRCVPISNHLYFYWYRQILGQKVEFLVSFYNNEISEKSEIFDDQFSVERPDGSNFTLKIRSTKLEDSAMYFCASTIQGRIPGKLFFGSGTQLSVL.

The V call is TRBV9, the J call TRBJ2-7; D possibly corresponds to TRBD1 (5 bases). The germline V gene encodes CDR1 SGDLS and CDR2 YYNGEE. Deletions cut 4 bases from V and 1 base from J, with 15 bases between. The CDR3 has 15 residues. The chain's CDR3 is CASSRGHPSSYEQYF. The CDR3 bases are TGTGCCAGCAGCCGCGGACACCCGAGTTCCTACGAGCAGTACTTC.

This clone was seen only a few times. V is TRBV7-2 and J is TRBJ2-1; D gene unclear. V lost 5 bases and J 0 bases, leaving 14 bases between the germline ends. Germline V lookup: CDR1 SGHTA, CDR2 FQGNSA. This CDR3 spans 16 amino acids. CDR3 residues: CASSTSRHSSYNEQFF. The CDR3 nucleotides are TGTGCCAGCAGCACGTCCAGGCACAGCTCCTACAATGAGCAGTTCTTC.